A selection of T cell receptor beta chains follows, all from one sample in a study of blood T cell repertoires in COVID-19. Profiling relied on immunoSEQ multiplex PCR, and the TCRdb table lists in-frame clones only, not all of them. Seen here are 250,000 to 350,000 clones, around 90% observed once, and the top ten hold approximately 0.85%. The sequencing sample was made of peripheral blood. Receptors originate from a woman aged 40 to 50 who had recovered from COVID-19. Both conserved end residues are part of each CDR3. Fields, in order: clone size, V gene, CDR3 length, J gene, D gene, CDR3 DNA, CDR3 protein. A D gene is named only where the DNA matches it firmly. Clone size is not always given. Where it is, it says once, few, many or a class for expanded clones.

.	TRBV19	17	TRBJ1-3	.	TGTGCCAGTAGTATAGTCGGCGGAAAGAGCTCTGGAAACACCATATATTTT	CASSIVGGKSSGNTIYF
.	TRBV2	14	TRBJ2-5	.	TGTGCCAGCAGTGAACTATTTCCTGAAGAGACCCAGTACTTC	CASSELFPEETQYF
.	TRBV7-3	14	TRBJ2-1	.	TGTGCCAGCAGCTTGGGCCCCCAGTCGGGGGAGCAGTTCTTC	CASSLGPQSGEQFF
.	TRBV4-2	16	TRBJ2-1	TRBD2	TGTGCCAGCAGCCCCTCACTAGCGGAGACCTACAATGAGCAGTTCTTC	CASSPSLAETYNEQFF
few	TRBV4-1	20	TRBJ2-2	TRBD2	TGCGCCAGCAGCCATTATATATTCGCTAGCGGGACCGACAACACCGGGGAGCTGTTTTTT	CASSHYIFASGTDNTGELFF
.	TRBV9	16	TRBJ2-5	TRBD2	TGTGCCAGCAGCTTAGCGGGACTAGCGACTCAAGAGACCCAGTACTTC	CASSLAGLATQETQYF
.	TRBV29-1	12	TRBJ2-5	.	TGCAGCGCACCAGGGACATCAGAGACCCAGTACTTC	CSAPGTSETQYF
.	TRBV6-5	15	TRBJ2-1	.	TGTGCCAGCAGTCTAGGGGGGGCTTCCTACAATGAGCAGTTCTTC	CASSLGGASYNEQFF
.	TRBV3-1/TRBV3-2	15	TRBJ1-4	.	TGTGCCAGCAGCCAAGACACAGCAACTAATGAAAAACTGTTTTTT	CASSQDTATNEKLFF
.	TRBV5-1	16	TRBJ2-3	.	TGCGCCAGCAGCTTGGATTTGGACTATTCGACGGATACGCAGTATTTT	CASSLDLDYSTDTQYF
.	TRBV6-6	12	TRBJ1-2	TRBD1	TGTGCCAGCGGGACAGGGTACTATGGCTACACCTTC	CASGTGYYGYTF
.	TRBV3-1/TRBV3-2	15	TRBJ2-5	.	TGTGCCAGCAGCCAAGCCGGGTCCCAACGCGAGACCCAGTACTTC	CASSQAGSQRETQYF
.	TRBV27	14	TRBJ1-2	TRBD1	TGTGCCAGCAGTTGGGGACAGGGGATCGGGGGCTACACCTTC	CASSWGQGIGGYTF
.	TRBV6-5	14	TRBJ1-5	.	TGTGCCAGCAAGACGGACAGTGGGAATCAGCCCCAGCATTTT	CASKTDSGNQPQHF
.	TRBV2	13	TRBJ2-7	TRBD1	TGTGCCACAAAACCGACAGGGGGGTCCGAGCAGTACTTC	CATKPTGGSEQYF
.	TRBV19	14	TRBJ2-2	.	TGTGCCAGTAGTATATCTGCGAACACCGGGGAGCTGTTTTTT	CASSISANTGELFF
.	TRBV7-9	14	TRBJ1-1	.	TGTGCCAGCAGCTTGGAACAGGCCTACACTGAAGCTTTCTTT	CASSLEQAYTEAFF
.	TRBV7-9	16	TRBJ2-7	TRBD1	TGTGCCAGCAGCCCAGATCCAGGACAGGGGGCCTACGAGCAGTACTTC	CASSPDPGQGAYEQYF
.	TRBV3-1/TRBV3-2	18	TRBJ2-3	TRBD2	TGTGCCAGCAGCCAGCCCAGAGGCGGGAGGGCGGGCACAGATACGCAGTATTTT	CASSQPRGGRAGTDTQYF
.	TRBV19	15	TRBJ2-3	.	TGTGCCAGTACCCGGGCGGGCCCTAGCACAGATACGCAGTATTTT	CASTRAGPSTDTQYF
.	TRBV9	18	TRBJ2-1	TRBD2	TGTGCCAGCAGCCATCCTCTTAGCGGGAGAGCAACCTACAATGAGCAGTTCTTC	CASSHPLSGRATYNEQFF
.	TRBV4-1	13	TRBJ2-7	TRBD2	TGCGCCAGCAGCCACGGGACTAGCTACGAGCAGTACTTC	CASSHGTSYEQYF
.	TRBV7-9	13	TRBJ2-1	.	TGTGCCAGCAGCTTAGCCGCCTACAATGAGCAGTTCTTC	CASSLAAYNEQFF
.	TRBV28	14	TRBJ1-2	.	TGTGCCAGCAGCATCGGACAGACCACCCTTGGCTACACCTTC	CASSIGQTTLGYTF
.	TRBV19	14	TRBJ2-7	TRBD2	TGTGCCAGTAGTATACGAGCGGGAGGCGACGAGCAGTACTTC	CASSIRAGGDEQYF
.	TRBV13	15	TRBJ1-4	TRBD1	TGTGCCAGCAGCTTACTTCGGACAGGAAATGAAAAACTGTTTTTT	CASSLLRTGNEKLFF
.	TRBV19	11	TRBJ2-1	.	TGTGCCAGTAGTATAGTTCGGGATTGGTTCTTC	CASSIVRDWFF
.	TRBV5-1	13	TRBJ1-2	TRBD1	TGCGCCAGCAGTTACCAGGGGGAGGATGGCTACACCTTC	CASSYQGEDGYTF
.	TRBV27	13	TRBJ1-1	.	TGTGCCACCATATCCCAGGGTTGGACTGAAGCTTTCTTT	CATISQGWTEAFF
.	TRBV21-1	14	TRBJ2-7	.	TGTGCCAGCAGCCCCGGGACAGGGGATAGCGAGCAGTACTTC	CASSPGTGDSEQYF
.	TRBV5-1	16	TRBJ2-5	TRBD2	TGCGCCAGCAGCTCCTCCGGGCTAGCGGGAGTAGAGACCCAGTACTTC	CASSSSGLAGVETQYF
.	TRBV6-1	15	TRBJ2-7	TRBD2	TGTGCCAGCAGTGAAGTAGCGGGAGGGAACTACGAGCAGTACTTC	CASSEVAGGNYEQYF
.	TRBV3-1/TRBV3-2	14	TRBJ1-5	.	TGTGCCAGCAGCCAGCGGGGAAGCAATCAGCCCCAGCATTTT	CASSQRGSNQPQHF
.	TRBV3-1/TRBV3-2	15	TRBJ2-2	TRBD1	TGTGCCAGCAGCATGAGGGGGCGCGACACCGGGGAGCTGTTTTTT	CASSMRGRDTGELFF
.	TRBV10-2	13	TRBJ1-5	.	TGCGCCAGCAGTGATGAGGGCCAGCAGCCCCAGCATTTT	CASSDEGQQPQHF
.	TRBV6-5	14	TRBJ2-5	TRBD1	TGTGCCAGCAGGGACAGGGTTCTGAGGGAGACCCAGTACTTC	CASRDRVLRETQYF
.	TRBV4-1	17	TRBJ2-5	TRBD2	TGCGCCAGCAGCGCAACTAGCGGGAGTAGCTGGCAAGAGACCCAGTACTTC	CASSATSGSSWQETQYF
.	TRBV6-5	16	TRBJ1-1	.	TGTGCCAGCAGTTACAGCGGGGGGGGAATGAACACTGAAGCTTTCTTT	CASSYSGGGMNTEAFF
many	TRBV5-8	15	TRBJ1-1	.	TGTGCCAGCAGCTTGTCGGGACAAGTGAACACTGAAGCTTTCTTT	CASSLSGQVNTEAFF
.	TRBV28	16	TRBJ2-7	TRBD1	TGTGCCAGCAGTTCTCCTGGACAGGGAGGTTGGTACGAGCAGTACTTC	CASSSPGQGGWYEQYF